This T cell receptor beta chain originates from a study of T-cell reconstitution after alpha-beta-depleted transplantation in children. General study findings and limits: Roughly two months post-transplant, alpha-beta T cells reportedly originated from several hundred graft clones that had expanded. Recipient T cells and thymic progenitors that survived were the source of the high TCRbeta diversity seen at day 60 in some patients. T-cell counts and diversity were attributed mostly to newly produced T cells one year after transplant.

There are 12 residues in the CDR3. Trimming pared 5 bases from V and 6 bases from J, leaving 11 bases between. Germline-derived CDR1 and CDR2 are SGHTA and FQGNSA. During its preparation, the TCRbeta library received unique molecular identifiers. In TCRdb, the PCR reads were re-called with MiXCR into one record per CDR3 protein. Seen here are a few hundred thousand distinct CDR3 sequences, 10% observed once, and the top ten hold 7.5%. This clonotype was observed many times. The antigen is unknown. The specimen was PBMCs, collected before TCRalphabeta/CD19-depleted stem cell transplant. The gene calls are TRBV7-2 and TRBJ2-7, with a tentative D call TRBD1 (6 bases). The origin of this receptor is a boy younger than two with acute myeloid leukemia, due to receive a stem cell transplant. The CDR3 DNA reads TGTGCCAGCAGCACCACAGGGTTCGAGCAGTACTTC. This codes for CASSTTGFEQYF.